One sample yielded the 19 T cell receptor beta chains listed below, sequenced in a study of T cells in localized non-small cell lung cancer. The assay was immunoSEQ multiplex PCR, and TCRdb's table has in-frame clones only and misses some. Of about 12,000 clones in the sample, approximately 88% were seen once. The sequencing used peripheral blood, collected before any cancer treatment. The receptors shown here come from a male donor older than 55 with stage I squamous cell lung carcinoma.

The V gene is TRBV2, the J gene TRBJ2-2, with 9 bases lining up with TRBD1. There are 14 residues in the CDR3. Germline CDR1 is SNHLY and CDR2 is FYNNEI. V was pared by 5 bases and J by 6 bases, with 4 bases of the junction left unmatched. CDR3 residues: CASSPTGGPGELFF. In DNA form, the CDR3 reads TGTGCCAGCAGTCCGACAGGGGGGCCCGGGGAGCTGTTTTTT. The complete variable domain, with remaining parts taken from reference TRBV2 and TRBJ2-2, reads EPEVTQTPSHQVTQMGQEVILRCVPISNHLYFYWYRQILGQKVEFLVSFYNNEISEKSEIFDDQFSVERPDGSNFTLKIRSTKLEDSAMYFCASSPTGGPGELFFGEGSRLTVL.

This clone was seen just once. The rearrangement uses TRBV5-5 and TRBJ1-5; D perhaps matches TRBD1 (5 bases). This CDR3 comprises 15 residues. V was clipped by 0 bases and J by 6 bases, with 13 bases between them. CDR1 is SGHKS and CDR2 is YYEKEE in the germline V gene (reference sequence). The chain's CDR3 is CASSLDGRDGQPQHF. In DNA, the CDR3 is TGTGCCAGCAGCTTGGATGGCAGGGATGGTCAGCCCCAGCATTTT.

The chain is built from TRBV27 and TRBJ1-2, with TRBD1 matching 7 bases. Germline-derived CDR1 and CDR2 are MNHEY and SMNVEV (reference sequence). This CDR3 is built from 14 residues. The V and J ends lost 6 bases and 4 bases, in that order; junction bases with no gene match: 8. The CDR3 sequence is CASRGDSLLYGYTF. The CDR3 nucleotides read TGTGCCAGCAGGGGGGACAGCCTCCTCTATGGCTACACCTTC.

This rearrangement joins TRBV2 to TRBJ1-4; no reliable D call. Trimming took 8 bases from V and 8 from J, leaving 21 bases between them. The CDR3 covers 15 residues. In germline, CDR1 is SNHLY, CDR2 FYNNEI. The CDR3 DNA is TGTGCCAGCGGACGCAGAGAGGGATGGGCCGAAAAACTGTTTTTT. It specifies CASGRREGWAEKLFF.

The CDR3 DNA follows: TGTGCCAGCTCGCGCAGCACGAGGGGAACTGAAGCTTTCTTT. Protein sequence: CASSRSTRGTEAFF. The rearrangement links TRBV18 to TRBJ1-1, with a possible D match to TRBD1 (5 bases). Trimming took off 6 bases at V and 5 bases at J, with 16 bases between the two ends. The CDR3 consists of 14 residues. Germline values: CDR1 KGHSH, CDR2 LQKENI.

This clone was counted once. This chain uses TRBV5-4 with TRBJ2-3, with D possibly TRBD2 on 6 matching bases. Per the germline V gene, CDR1 is SGHNT and CDR2 is YYREEE (reference sequence). This CDR3 is built from 15 residues. The V end was cut by 3 bases, the J end by 5 bases, with 16 bases between. DNA for the CDR3: TGTGCCAGCAGCTCCCCATACGGGAGTAGAGATACGCAGTATTTT. Amino acids: CASSSPYGSRDTQYF.

J is TRBJ1-4 and V is TRBV5-5, with 9 bases fitting TRBD1. The germline V gene has CDR1 SGHKS and CDR2 YYEKEE (reference sequence). V lost 2 bases and J lost 13; bases outside the gene matches: 27. The CDR3 is 20 amino acids. The CDR3 here is CASSLYPGRTGTGTAGGLFF. The CDR3 bases are TGTGCCAGCAGCTTATATCCGGGACGTACCGGGACAGGGACTGCTGGGGGACTGTTTTTT.

V usage is TRBV5-1 and J usage is TRBJ2-7; no definite D call. This CDR3 contains 13 residues. V dropped 0 bases and J dropped 0 bases, with 4 bases sitting between them. Germline assignment: CDR1 SGHRS and CDR2 YFSETQ. In nucleotides, the CDR3 is TGCGCCAGCAGCTTGGCTAGCTCCTACGAGCAGTACTTC. Encoded protein: CASSLASSYEQYF.

J is TRBJ2-3 and V is TRBV6-6; D not certain. Germline-derived CDR1 and CDR2 are MNHNY and SVGAGI (reference sequence). The CDR3 extends over 15 amino acids. V lost 6 bases and J 1 base, leaving 14 bases between the germline ends. The CDR3 reads CASRAQPRGTDTQYF. CDR3 bases: TGTGCCAGCAGAGCACAGCCGCGCGGCACAGATACGCAGTATTTT.

The chain recombines TRBV27 with TRBJ2-4; TRBD2 aligns across 13 bases. CDR3 length: 21 amino acids. Germline values: CDR1 MNHEY, CDR2 SMNVEV (reference sequence). Trimming at V came to 2 bases and at J to 6 bases, leaving 19 bases not matched to a gene. CDR3 nucleotide sequence: TGTGCCAGCAGTTTAGGGACTAGCGGGAATCCCAAAGGACCCACCCCAAACATTCAGTACTTC. Protein: CASSLGTSGNPKGPTPNIQYF.

The rearrangement joins TRBV18 to TRBJ1-5; no clear D gene. The CDR3 extends over 14 amino acids. V shed 3 bases and J shed 9 bases, with 15 bases lying between them. The germline V gene has CDR1 KGHSH and CDR2 LQKENI. CDR3: CASSPVPAAGPQHF. In nucleotides, the CDR3 is TGTGCCAGCTCACCCGTTCCCGCGGCGGGGCCCCAGCATTTT.

V and J are TRBV28 and TRBJ2-5; perhaps D is TRBD1 or TRBD2 (5 bases each). The V gene lost 6 bases and the J gene lost 6 bases, with 20 bases spanning the gap. The CDR3 extends over 15 amino acids. Per germline, CDR1 MDHEN and CDR2 SYDVKM. The CDR3: CASSSRGRDPKTQYF. CDR3 nucleotides: TGTGCCAGCAGCTCAAGGGGACGGGACCCGAAGACCCAGTACTTC.

The chain is built from TRBV30 and TRBJ2-7; D gene uncertain. Trimming removed 0 bases at V and 6 bases at J, with 9 bases between. This CDR3 spans 12 amino acids. CDR1 is GTSNPN and CDR2 is SVGIG in the germline V gene (reference sequence). CDR3 amino acids: CAWSVPPFEQYF. In DNA form, the CDR3 reads TGTGCCTGGAGTGTACCCCCCTTCGAGCAGTACTTC.

This CDR3 reads CASSPQVNTEAFF. In nucleotides, the CDR3 is TGTGCCAGCAGCCCCCAAGTGAACACTGAAGCTTTCTTT. The chain recombines TRBV14 with TRBJ1-1; no clear D. The CDR3 covers 13 residues. V was cut by 4 bases and J by 0 bases, with 6 bases left in between. Looked up from germline, CDR1 is SGHDN and CDR2 is FVKESK.

Details on this clone: Within the sample, other DNA sequences also encode this same CDR3. This chain joins TRBV7-9 and TRBJ1-1; D gene unclear. This CDR3 is 11 amino acids long. V dropped 2 bases and J dropped 2 bases, with 0 bases sitting between them. From germline, CDR1 is SEHNR and CDR2 FQNEAQ (reference sequence). CDR3 amino acids: CASSLNTEAFF. The CDR3 DNA reads TGTGCCAGCAGCTTAAACACTGAAGCTTTCTTT.

The chain links TRBV11-2 to TRBJ1-1; D is unclear. V dropped 1 base and J dropped 0 bases, with 9 bases sitting between them. This CDR3 has 15 amino acids. Looked up from germline, CDR1 is SGHAT and CDR2 is FQNNGV. The chain's CDR3 is CASSLGGTMNTEAFF. The CDR3, as DNA: TGTGCCAGCAGCTTAGGGGGTACTATGAACACTGAAGCTTTCTTT.

The V gene is TRBV6-5, the J gene TRBJ2-5; 9 bases match TRBD1. CDR1 is MNHEY, CDR2 SVGAGI, per germline. The CDR3 spans 14 residues. With 5 bases clipped from V and 5 bases from J, the junction kept 6 bases outside the gene matches. CDR3 sequence reads: CASSPDRGGETQYF. CDR3 sequence (DNA): TGTGCCAGCAGTCCGGACAGGGGCGGCGAGACCCAGTACTTC.

The chain uses TRBV19 and TRBJ2-2, with D possibly being TRBD2 (6 bases). The V gene's germline CDR1 is LNHDA and CDR2 SQIVND (reference sequence). The CDR3 has 14 amino acids. Trimming took 7 bases from V and 8 from J, leaving 17 bases between them. CDR3 nucleotide sequence: TGTGCCAGTATGGACCCCCGGGAGATAGGGGAGCTGTTTTTT. As protein: CASMDPREIGELFF.

This chain links TRBV28 with TRBJ1-5; TRBD1 is a possible D gene (6 bases). The V and J ends lost 6 bases and 4 bases respectively, with 16 bases between them. This CDR3 spans 15 amino acids. Germline-derived CDR1 and CDR2 are MDHEN and SYDVKM. The CDR3 bases are TGTGCCAGCAGGCCTGGGACACTGGATAATCAGCCCCAGCATTTT. Translated: CASRPGTLDNQPQHF. Together with reference TRBV28 and TRBJ1-5, the CDR3 gives the full variable domain: DVKVTQSSRYLVKRTGEKVFLECVQDMDHENMFWYRQDPGLGLRLIYFSYDVKMKEKGDIPEGYSVSREKKERFSLILESASTNQTSMYLCASRPGTLDNQPQHFGDGTRLSIL.